This passage covers 22 T cell receptor beta chains from one sample sequenced in a study of vaccination and CD4 T cells after COVID-19. Noted treatment: approximately 9-day PBMC culture with coronavirus spike peptide pools or control peptides (ViraFEST assay). These receptors' antigens are unknown. Sequencing of cultured CD4+ T cell DNA used the Oncomine TCR Beta short-read assay. TCRdb re-called the PCR reads through MiXCR, storing one row per CDR3 protein. The table shows roughly 18,000 distinct CDR3 sequences, with 78% occurring only once. Here the sequenced sample was CD4+ T cells from blood, cultured in vitro, taken after SARS-CoV-2 vaccination. These receptors originate from a human donor who received a COVID-19 vaccine.

The chain joins TRBV11-2 to TRBJ2-3, with D tentatively TRBD2 (5 bases). Trimming stripped 0 bases from V and 2 bases from J, with 15 bases between. This CDR3 has 17 residues. The germline CDR1 and CDR2 sequences are SGHAT and FQNNGV. CDR3 sequence: CASSLDVGRATTDTQYF. The CDR3, as DNA: TGTGCCAGCAGCTTAGATGTCGGGCGGGCTACCACAGATACGCAGTATTTT.

This clonotype is large in the sample. The chain carries TRBV7-9 and TRBJ2-3; D not resolved. The CDR3 length is 14 residues. Trimming cost V 3 bases and J 6 bases, with 13 bases left between them. CDR1 is SEHNR and CDR2 is FQNEAQ in the germline V gene (reference sequence). The CDR3 region has the DNA TGTGCCAGCAGCTTCCAGAGCCCGGGTGATACGCAGTATTTT. Its protein product is CASSFQSPGDTQYF.

The chain is built from TRBV7-8 and TRBJ1-2; unclear D gene. Germline assignment: CDR1 SGHVS and CDR2 FQNEAQ. The V end lost 4 bases, the J end lost 2 bases, and 23 bases lay between the germline ends. The CDR3 has 18 amino acids. CDR3 sequence: CASSSTYLSGLVNYGYTF. The CDR3 DNA sequence: TGTGCCAGCAGCTCAACTTACTTATCGGGCCTCGTAAACTATGGCTACACCTTC.

The V and J genes are TRBV6-1 and TRBJ2-3, with unresolved D. This CDR3 comprises 14 residues. Germline values: CDR1 MNHNS, CDR2 SASEGT. V lost 4 bases to trimming and J lost 3 bases, with 11 bases between them. The CDR3, as DNA: TGTGCCAGCAGTGCCGCGAGGAGTACAGATACGCAGTATTTT. It is translated as CASSAARSTDTQYF.

The genes are TRBV6-1 and TRBJ2-3; tentative D call: TRBD1 (6 bases). The germline gives CDR1 MNHNS, CDR2 SASEGT. There are 15 residues in the CDR3. V was trimmed by 5 bases and J by 2 bases, leaving 14 bases between them. CDR3 DNA: TGTGCCAGCAGTCCCGACAGGTATTTCACAGATACGCAGTATTTT. This codes for CASSPDRYFTDTQYF.

V usage is TRBV15 and J usage is TRBJ1-2, with no clear D. Germline values: CDR1 LNHNV, CDR2 YYDKDF (reference sequence). The CDR3 has 12 amino acids. Trimming took off 0 bases at V and 7 bases at J, with 6 bases between the two ends. CDR3 bases: TGTGCCACCAGCAGAGATCGGCTTGGCTACACCTTC. Translation: CATSRDRLGYTF.

The genes are TRBV6-5 and TRBJ2-3; no definite D call. V dropped 0 bases and J dropped 5 bases, with 9 bases sitting between them. CDR3 length: 14 amino acids. Germline loops: CDR1 MNHEY, CDR2 SVGAGI. The CDR3 region is CASSYSSLGDTQYF. CDR3 nucleotides: TGTGCCAGCAGTTACTCGAGTTTAGGAGATACGCAGTATTTT.

The gene calls are TRBV19 and TRBJ2-3; unclear D gene. Germline V CDR1 and CDR2: LNHDA, SQIVND (reference sequence). The CDR3 totals 14 residues. Trimming removed 6 bases from V and 2 bases from J, with 12 bases in between. This CDR3 reads CASSNLFYTDTQYF. CDR3 nucleotides: TGTGCCAGTAGCAATCTCTTTTACACAGATACGCAGTATTTT.

J is TRBJ1-2 and V is TRBV15; TRBD1 matches at 8 bases. This CDR3 is built from 14 residues. Germline CDR1 reads LNHNV; CDR2 reads YYDKDF (reference sequence). The J segment lost 6 bases and the V segment lost 0 bases, leaving 3 bases of the junction unmatched. The CDR3 nucleotides are TGTGCCACCAGCAGAGACAGGGGGCGCGATGGCTACACCTTC. Protein sequence: CATSRDRGRDGYTF.

The gene calls are TRBV19 and TRBJ1-6; D is ambiguous. The CDR3 extends over 18 amino acids. The ends were cut back, 3 bases at V and 9 bases at J, with 24 bases in the middle. Germline V lookup: CDR1 LNHDA, CDR2 SQIVND (reference sequence). Here the CDR3 reads CASSIALRGRFFGSPLHF. CDR3 DNA: TGTGCCAGTAGTATCGCCCTCCGCGGCAGGTTTTTTGGTTCACCCCTCCACTTT.

V gene TRBV9 combines with J gene TRBJ1-2, with D hard to call. Trimming took 3 bases from V and 4 from J, leaving 13 bases between them. The CDR3 sequence is 14 residues long. Looked up from germline, CDR1 is SGDLS and CDR2 is YYNGEE. CDR3 loop: CASSATLPTYGYTF. In DNA, the CDR3 is TGTGCCAGCAGCGCAACTTTACCGACCTATGGCTACACCTTC.

V and J are TRBV12-3 or TRBV12-4 and TRBJ1-2; D remains unclear. V was trimmed by 1 base and J by 8 bases, leaving 5 bases between them. The CDR3 has 11 amino acids. The DNA for the CDR3 is TGTGCCAGCAGTTTAGGGTGGGGCTACACCTTC. The encoded protein is CASSLGWGYTF.

CDR3 region: CATTYPGGETQYF. CDR3 in DNA: TGTGCCACCACTTACCCGGGGGGCGAGACCCAGTACTTC. The chain employs TRBV19 and TRBJ2-5; TRBD2 is a possible D gene (7 bases). Germline assignment: CDR1 LNHDA and CDR2 SQIVND (reference sequence). The CDR3 runs 13 residues. V was trimmed by 10 bases and J by 5 bases, leaving 17 bases between them.

J is TRBJ2-2 and V is TRBV11-3, with TRBD1 identical over 11 bases. Trimming cost V 5 bases and J 3 bases; bases outside gene matches: 5. The CDR3 extends over 16 amino acids. Per the germline V gene, CDR1 is SGHNT and CDR2 is YENEEA. DNA for the CDR3: TGTGCCAGCAGCCTCGGGACAGGGGGGTACACCGGGGAGCTGTTTTTT. Its translation: CASSLGTGGYTGELFF.

The chain combines TRBV21-1 with TRBJ2-5; the table's D call, TRBD2, was not checked against the DNA. TRBV21-1 is shown as a pseudogene. The CDR3 covers 17 residues. The CDR3 nucleotides are TGTGCCAGCAGCAATAGGACTAGCGGGGGGGAATCGGAGACCCAGTACTTC. Translated, it gives CASSNRTSGGESETQYF.

The chain joins TRBV6-5 to TRBJ1-2, with 9 bases lining up with TRBD1. The V gene end was trimmed by 4 bases and the J gene end by 1 base; junction bases not matched to a gene: 4. Germline values: CDR1 MNHEY, CDR2 SVGAGI. This CDR3 has 15 amino acids. CDR3 amino acids: CASSWGGQGNYGYTF. The CDR3 nucleotides read TGTGCCAGCAGTTGGGGGGGACAGGGTAACTATGGCTACACCTTC.

The chain employs TRBV6-1 and TRBJ1-1, with 7 bases fitting TRBD1. The germline gives CDR1 MNHNS, CDR2 SASEGT. This CDR3 is built from 13 residues. J gave up 3 bases and V 4 bases, and 2 bases lay outside the gene matches. CDR3 amino acids: CASSGQGYTEAFF. Written as DNA, the CDR3 is TGTGCCAGCAGTGGACAGGGATACACTGAAGCTTTCTTT.

This clonotype was counted a single time. J is TRBJ1-1 and V is TRBV18; no clear D gene. The CDR3 covers 13 residues. Trimming removed 0 bases at V and 1 base at J, with 3 bases between. The germline V gene encodes CDR1 KGHSH and CDR2 LQKENI. Here the CDR3 DNA reads TGTGCCAGCTCACCACCGGGGAACACTGAAGCTTTCTTT. This gives the protein CASSPPGNTEAFF.

This clonotype appeared a few times. CDR3 sequence: CASSEWRSLTTDTQYF. The CDR3 nucleotides read TGTGCCAGCAGTGAATGGAGGTCACTGACCACAGATACGCAGTATTTT. This sequence joins TRBV25-1 and TRBJ2-3; D may be TRBD2 (5 bases). The germline CDR1 and CDR2 sequences are MGHDK and SYGVNS. Trimming took off 1 base at V and 2 bases at J, with 13 bases between the two ends. CDR3 length: 16 amino acids.

This chain uses TRBV30 with TRBJ2-7; 8 positions agree with TRBD1. This CDR3 has 12 amino acids. V trimming: 8 bases; J trimming: 4 bases; junction bases outside the gene matches: 7. CDR1 and CDR2 from the germline V gene are GTSNPN and SVGIG (reference sequence). The CDR3 sequence: CAGRTGLYEQYF. The CDR3, as DNA: TGTGCCGGACGGACAGGGCTATACGAGCAGTACTTC.

V gene TRBV30 combines with J gene TRBJ2-3, with 8 bases lining up with TRBD1. Germline V gene lookup returns CDR1 GTSNPN and CDR2 SVGIG (reference sequence). This CDR3 spans 12 amino acids. The V segment lost 8 bases and the J segment 6 bases; nucleotides outside the gene matches: 7. CDR3 in amino acids: CALNRGRDTQYF. CDR3 nucleotide sequence: TGTGCCCTGAACAGGGGGAGGGATACGCAGTATTTT.

The genes are TRBV10-1 and TRBJ2-2; unclear D gene. The germline gives CDR1 WNHNN, CDR2 SYGVQD (reference sequence). Trimming stripped 5 bases from V and 2 bases from J, with 3 bases between. This CDR3 has 12 residues. The CDR3 loop reads CASSLNTGELFF. The DNA of the CDR3 is TGCGCCAGCAGTTTAAACACCGGGGAGCTGTTTTTT.